This section outlines one T cell receptor beta chain sequence together with its context. This receptor's antigen is unknown. Germline is not matched at one junction end, which may reflect a read error. The sample originates from a study of CD8+CD57+ T cells in acquired aplastic anemia (dated by TCRdb to about 2018). Regarding the research as a whole: Extracted DNA from sorted CD4+ and CD8+ cells averaged about 2.9 ug, ranging from roughly 0.19 to 27.4 ug. A CD8+CD57+ expansion meant a frequency higher than the mean frequency seen in healthy subjects.

The patients picked for sequencing were ones in whom flow cytometry had shown an expansion of CD8+CD57+ cells. Every patient had severe acquired aplastic anemia, diagnosed using the International Study of Aplastic Anemia and Agranulocytosis and Camitta criteria. No patient had received any therapy when blood was sampled. The study deep-sequenced TCR repertoires of sorted CD4+ and CD8+ blood T cells from severe aplastic anemia patients and healthy subjects. Patients were enrolled in the USA under clinicaltrials.gov protocols 00001620, 01623167, 00001397, 00071045, 00081523 and 00961064. Ficoll-Paque density gradient centrifugation was used to isolate peripheral blood mononuclear cells. CD4+ and CD8+ T cells were sorted by FACS or magnetic beads before DNA extraction. On the study overall, not on this receptor specifically: CD8+ Simpson's diversity did not differ significantly between patients and healthy controls (P=0.060). Around 30 CD8+ CDR3 sequences were found in both patients and controls but appeared to be highly expressed in patients and within the immunodominant clones of the patients.

The CDR1 and CDR2 encoded by the germline V gene are LGHNA and YNFKEQ. Reading from cysteine to phenylalanine, the CDR3 counts 15 amino acids. Here the CDR3 DNA is all that survives: 45 bases in frame from base 1. TCR beta VDJ combination and CDR3 sequence profiling used genomic DNA as the template. An Illumina HiSeq 2000 was used for TCR repertoire sequencing. As for the original processing: Repertoires were assessed using TRBV/TRBJ rearrangement plots, CDR3 size and DJ length profiles, and Simpson's diversity index. The immunodominant clone was defined as the most abundant DNA sequence in deep sequencing data. CDR3 amino acid sequences were checked for sharing across subjects and were also compared against the VDJdb database and published repertoires. The raw public reads went through TCRdb reprocessing: fastp at Q25, MiXCR clone calling, in-frame beta chains kept. Rows with a matching CDR3 protein are joined into one entry that keeps the most common DNA and genes. The V and J calls and clone size come from TCRdb's table, not from the authors' own analysis. Here the sample has around 180,000 distinct CDR3 sequences; approximately 48% occur a single time. About 2% of the sample comes from the top ten.

The rearrangement joined TRBV4-2 to TRBJ1-1; a confident D gene designation cannot be given. Sequencing was carried out using sorted CD4+, CD8+, or CD8+CD57+ T cells (not recorded which) from PBMCs. The TCR originated in a human donor with aplastic anemia. The DNA reads as follows: TGTGCCAGCAGCCAAGATCTTGGGAGGGCCACTGACGCTTTCTTT. The encoded protein is CASSQDLGRATDAFF.